The 11 T cell receptor beta chains presented below share a single source sample, sequenced in a study of radiation and T cells in renal cell carcinoma (dated by TCRdb to the early 2020s). Per the publication, the time point label means: blood 4 weeks post-SBRT, at nephrectomy. The treatment or condition label of this sample denotes: 15 Gy SBRT to primary tumor, nephrectomy 4 weeks later. The receptor library was made with the immunoSEQ multiplex PCR assay. In its TCRdb copy, this immuneACCESS table keeps in-frame sequences only and misses some clones. Where compared with another copy, unresolved V genes explain less than half of these, and the others have no known cause. The sample table holds around 180,000 clones, of which about 88% were seen once. The top ten constitute over 9% of the sample. Sequencing used blood, obtained from a patient whose treatment included radiotherapy and nephrectomy. The receptors derive from a woman between 50 and 59 years old with renal cell carcinoma.

The table lists this clone with a count of one. This rearrangement joins TRBV6-1 to TRBJ2-3; D is perhaps TRBD1 (6 bases). The CDR3 runs to 14 residues. The germline V gene has CDR1 MNHNS and CDR2 SASEGT. V lost 7 bases and J 4 bases, leaving 15 bases between the germline ends. The CDR3, as DNA: TGTGCCAGCACTAAAACTAAGGGGGCAGATACGCAGTATTTT. It is translated as CASTKTKGADTQYF.

The genes are TRBV5-6 and TRBJ2-3, with TRBD2 identical over 9 bases. V shed 0 bases and J 5 bases; nucleotides not matched to a gene: 7. The germline V gene has CDR1 SGHDT and CDR2 YYEEEE. The CDR3 is 16 amino acids. This CDR3 is CASSLDSGGSGDTQYF. DNA of the CDR3: TGTGCCAGCAGCTTGGATAGCGGGGGATCTGGAGATACGCAGTATTTT.

The CDR3 DNA reads as TGTGCCAGCAGCCCGACGAAGTCTGGAAACACCATATATTTT. It specifies CASSPTKSGNTIYF. The rearrangement joins TRBV2 to TRBJ1-3; D ambiguous. The CDR3 consists of 14 residues. Germline assignment: CDR1 SNHLY and CDR2 FYNNEI. The V and J ends lost 6 bases and 1 base respectively, with 10 bases between them.

CDR3 in amino acids: CASTSHLDTEAFF. CDR3 nucleotides: TGTGCCAGCACCAGCCACCTCGACACTGAAGCTTTCTTT. The gene calls are TRBV19 and TRBJ1-1; D not certain. The CDR3 is 13 residues long. Trimming left V 9 bases short and J 3 bases short, with 14 bases between. The V gene's germline CDR1 is LNHDA and CDR2 SQIVND (reference sequence).

The gene calls are TRBV15 and TRBJ2-5; 9 positions match TRBD1. Germline CDR1 is LNHNV and CDR2 is YYDKDF (reference sequence). Trimming cost V 8 bases and J 5 bases; bases outside gene matches: 6. CDR3 length equals 13 residues. The CDR3 DNA reads TGTGCCACCCAGACAGGGGGTACGGAGACCCAGTACTTC. The encoded protein is CATQTGGTETQYF.

This chain connects TRBV6-1 to TRBJ2-5; D might be TRBD1 (6 bases). The CDR3 has 13 residues. The V gene's germline CDR1 is MNHNS and CDR2 SASEGT. Between the trimmed V and J ends, which lost 7 bases and 5 bases, there was a span of 14 bases. The CDR3 loop is CASNHRVLETQYF. The CDR3 region has the DNA TGTGCCAGCAACCACAGGGTTTTGGAGACCCAGTACTTC.

This clone was detected a few times. This chain uses TRBV10-2 with TRBJ1-6; 10 bases agree with TRBD1. Germline V gene lookup returns CDR1 WSHSY and CDR2 SAAADI. The CDR3 contains 16 residues. With 7 bases clipped from V and 6 bases from J, the junction kept 9 bases outside the gene matches. The CDR3 DNA is TGCGCCAGCATCGGTACCGGGACAGGGGTTAATTCACCCCTCCACTTT. The encoded protein is CASIGTGTGVNSPLHF.

CDR3 sequence reads: CSVAGTESYGYTF. The DNA for the CDR3 is TGCAGCGTTGCTGGGACAGAGAGCTATGGCTACACCTTC. V usage is TRBV29-1 and J usage is TRBJ1-2; 7 bases are a match to TRBD1. This CDR3 contains 13 residues. The trim removed 4 bases at V and 4 bases at J, leaving 6 bases unmatched. Germline CDR1 and CDR2: SQVTM and ANQGSEA.

The CDR3 nucleotides are TGTGCCACCAAACCGACCGGGACATTAATAGATACGCAGTATTTT. Amino acids: CATKPTGTLIDTQYF. This rearrangement joins TRBV2 to TRBJ2-3, with D perhaps matching TRBD1 (6 bases). The germline V gene encodes CDR1 SNHLY and CDR2 FYNNEI. V lost 10 bases and J 5 bases, leaving 22 bases between the germline ends. The CDR3 spans 15 residues.

CDR3 in amino acids: CASSQEYEASAFF. The CDR3 DNA reads TGTGCCAGCAGCCAAGAATATGAGGCCTCAGCTTTCTTT. The genes are TRBV4-2 and TRBJ1-1; D is uncertain. Germline V CDR1 and CDR2: LGHNA, YNFKEQ. V lost 0 bases and J lost 10, with 12 bases in between. The CDR3 totals 13 residues.

This chain links TRBV19 with TRBJ2-5; 9 nucleotides match TRBD1. After removal of 6 bases from V and 3 bases from J, the junction contained 8 bases not matched to a gene. Germline V gives CDR1 LNHDA, CDR2 SQIVND (reference sequence). This CDR3 region has 15 residues. The CDR3 loop is CASSKITGGEETQYF. The CDR3 DNA reads TGTGCCAGTAGCAAGATCACAGGGGGCGAAGAGACCCAGTACTTC. Looking up the rest from reference TRBV19 and TRBJ2-5 gives the full variable domain: DGGITQSPKYLFRKEGQNVTLSCEQNLNHDAMYWYRQDPGQGLRLIYYSQIVNDFQKGDIAEGYSVSREKKESFPLTVTSAQKNPTAFYLCASSKITGGEETQYFGPGTRLLVL.